This TCR beta chain was captured by sequencing in a study of shared clonotypes between healthy human individuals. V dropped 6 bases and J dropped 3; count of bases not matched to a gene: 2. The CDR3 runs 14 residues. Germline values: CDR1 SNHLY, CDR2 FYNNEI. The run depth of the assay was deep. The assay was immunoSEQ multiplex PCR, and TCRdb's table has in-frame clones only and misses some. Among over 1.4 million clones listed, roughly 95% were seen once. The origin of this receptor is a man aged 30 to 39 in good health. The chain employs TRBV2 and TRBJ1-5, with 10 bases aligning to TRBD1. The sample comprised naive CD4+ T cells sorted from blood. Subset in this sample: CD45RA+ positively selected. The CDR3 DNA sequence: TGTGCCAGCAGGGGGACAGGGGACAATCAGCCCCAGCATTTT. This sequence encodes CASRGTGDNQPQHF.